This T cell receptor (beta chain) appears in the sequencing data of a study of blood T cell repertoires in COVID-19. Study-wide background: In each case, the material was cDNA or gDNA derived from T cells, B-cell-depleted T cells, or PBMCs.

Methods used by the authors: Using reference gene primer amplification, nucleated cell counts were estimated. Repertoires were generated with immunoSEQ multiplex PCR, while TCRdb's copy carries only in-frame clones and drops some. That table is the source of V, J and clone size, and D and trimming were worked out from the DNA. The sample lists around 18,000 clones; approximately 80% were seen once. This sequence was found in a man aged 70 or older with COVID-19, enrolled during active disease. The sequencing sample was made of peripheral blood.

CDR3 in amino acids: CASSQVWAGGTDTQYF. The CDR3 bases are TGCGCCAGCAGCCAAGTATGGGCGGGGGGCACAGATACGCAGTATTTT. This chain joins TRBV4-3 and TRBJ2-3, with 7 positions matching TRBD2. After removal of 1 base from V and 1 base from J, the junction contained 5 bases not matched to a gene. The CDR3 runs 16 residues. The V gene's germline CDR1 is LGHNA and CDR2 YSLEER.